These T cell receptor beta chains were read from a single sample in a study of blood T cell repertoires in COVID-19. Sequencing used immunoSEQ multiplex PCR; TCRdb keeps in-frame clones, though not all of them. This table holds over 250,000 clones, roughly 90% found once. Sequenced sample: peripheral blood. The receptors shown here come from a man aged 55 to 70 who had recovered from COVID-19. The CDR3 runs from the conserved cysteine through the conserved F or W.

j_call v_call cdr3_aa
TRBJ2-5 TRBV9 CASSVALAGGPQETQYF
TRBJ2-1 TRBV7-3 CASSLMATSGANEQFF
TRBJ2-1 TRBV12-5 CASAPWVAGGLSYNEQFF
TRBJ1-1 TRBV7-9 CASSARTGRTEAFF
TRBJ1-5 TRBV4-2 CASSRGLDQPQHF
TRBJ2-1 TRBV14 CASSGGEGLSSYNEQFF
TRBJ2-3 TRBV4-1 CASSQDGGMGTDTQYF
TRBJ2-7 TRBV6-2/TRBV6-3 CASSQSSYEQYF
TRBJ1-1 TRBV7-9 CASSLTGGNTEAFF
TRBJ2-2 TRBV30 CAWSLTGLRTGELFF
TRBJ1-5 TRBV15 CATSRAKLTGSSNQPQHF
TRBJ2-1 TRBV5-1 CASSTGTVVYDEQFF
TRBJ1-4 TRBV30 CASTERQTNEKLFF
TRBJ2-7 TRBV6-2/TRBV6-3 CASSPRVGTTRQYF
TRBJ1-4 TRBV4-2 CASSRPQGATNEKLFF
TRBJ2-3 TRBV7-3 CASSLRRADTQYF
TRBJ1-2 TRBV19 CASSWDRAGYGYTF
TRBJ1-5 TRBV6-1 CASSDVGDQPQHF
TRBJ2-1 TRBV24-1 CATSDLFGPERGEQFF
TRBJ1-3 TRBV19 CASSITTGGAKTGNTIYF
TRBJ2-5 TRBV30 CAWSQGGETQYF
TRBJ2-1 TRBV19 CASSNGGALNEQFF
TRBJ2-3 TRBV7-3 CASSSTGVWTDTQYF
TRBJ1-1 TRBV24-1 CATSETGLSEAFF
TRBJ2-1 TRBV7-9 CASSQGGSSLRSYNEQFF
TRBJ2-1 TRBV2 CASSEALGQGGEQFF
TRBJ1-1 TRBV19 CASTAGRAFF
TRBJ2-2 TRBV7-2 CASTGAGGGTGELFF
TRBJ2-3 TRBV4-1 CASSVRSGGTGTQYF
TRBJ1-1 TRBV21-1 CASSKGGTEAFF
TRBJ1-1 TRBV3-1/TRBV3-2 CASSQERQWNTEAFF
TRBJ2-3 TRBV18 CASSPDAGGPTDTQYF
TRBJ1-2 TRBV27 CASSLPFRLGPNYGYTF
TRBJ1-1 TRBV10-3 CAISESGAGAYTEAFF
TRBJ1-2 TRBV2 CASRKTGNYGYTF
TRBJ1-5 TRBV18 CASSPRQATMPQHF
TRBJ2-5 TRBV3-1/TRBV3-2 CASSPRTRGETQYF
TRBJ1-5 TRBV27 CASSFNPDRQPQHF
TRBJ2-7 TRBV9 CASSDRGGENEQYF
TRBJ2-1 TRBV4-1 CASSQGGLVYEQFF
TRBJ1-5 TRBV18 CASSTGQMNQPQHF
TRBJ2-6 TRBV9 CASSDRETGANVLTF
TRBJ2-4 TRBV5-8 CASSSYIAKNIQYF
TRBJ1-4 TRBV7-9 CASSLQGNNEKLFF
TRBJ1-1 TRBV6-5 CASMGQGNTEAFF
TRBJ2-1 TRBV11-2 CASSLDEDRLQFF
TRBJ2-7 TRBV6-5 CASKRTRSSYEQYF
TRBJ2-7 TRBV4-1 CASSQGDRGDEQYF
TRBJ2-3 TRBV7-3 CASSLDADRGRTDTQYF
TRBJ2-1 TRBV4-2 CASSQVFQRGFYNEQFF
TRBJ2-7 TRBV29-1 CSTVEVYEQYF